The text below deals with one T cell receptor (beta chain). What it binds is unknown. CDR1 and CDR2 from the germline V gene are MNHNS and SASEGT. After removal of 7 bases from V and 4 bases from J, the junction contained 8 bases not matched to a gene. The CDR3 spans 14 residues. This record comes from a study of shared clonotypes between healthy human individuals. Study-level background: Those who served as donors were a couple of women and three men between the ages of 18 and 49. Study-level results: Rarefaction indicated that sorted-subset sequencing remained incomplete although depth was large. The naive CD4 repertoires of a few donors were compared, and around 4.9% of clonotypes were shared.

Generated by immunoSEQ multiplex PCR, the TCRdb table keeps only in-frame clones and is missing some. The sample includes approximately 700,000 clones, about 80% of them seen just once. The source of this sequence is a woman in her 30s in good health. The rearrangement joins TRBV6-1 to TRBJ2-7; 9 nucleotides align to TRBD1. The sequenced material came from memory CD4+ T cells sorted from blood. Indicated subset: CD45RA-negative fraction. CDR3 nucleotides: TGTGCCAGCAATCCACAGGGGGCGCCTTACGAGCAGTACTTC. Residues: CASNPQGAPYEQYF.